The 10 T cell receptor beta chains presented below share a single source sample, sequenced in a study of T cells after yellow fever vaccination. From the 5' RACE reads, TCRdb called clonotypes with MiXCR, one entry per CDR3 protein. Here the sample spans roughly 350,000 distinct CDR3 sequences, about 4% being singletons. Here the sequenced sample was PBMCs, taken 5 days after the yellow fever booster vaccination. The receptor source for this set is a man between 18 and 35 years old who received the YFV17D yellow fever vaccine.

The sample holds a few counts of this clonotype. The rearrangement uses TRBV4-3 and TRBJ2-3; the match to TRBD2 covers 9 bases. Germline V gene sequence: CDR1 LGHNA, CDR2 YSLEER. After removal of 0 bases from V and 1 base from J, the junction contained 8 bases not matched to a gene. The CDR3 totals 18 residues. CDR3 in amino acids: CASSQDVAGGPRTDTQYF. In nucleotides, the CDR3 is TGCGCCAGCAGCCAAGATGTTGCGGGGGGGCCCCGCACAGATACGCAGTATTTT.

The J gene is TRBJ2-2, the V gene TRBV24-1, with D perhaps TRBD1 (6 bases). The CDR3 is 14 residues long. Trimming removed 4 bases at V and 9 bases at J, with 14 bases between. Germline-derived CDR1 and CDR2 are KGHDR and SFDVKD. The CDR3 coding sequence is TGTGCCACCAGTGAGGCCCAGGGGAGCAGGGAGCTGTTTTTT. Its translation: CATSEAQGSRELFF.

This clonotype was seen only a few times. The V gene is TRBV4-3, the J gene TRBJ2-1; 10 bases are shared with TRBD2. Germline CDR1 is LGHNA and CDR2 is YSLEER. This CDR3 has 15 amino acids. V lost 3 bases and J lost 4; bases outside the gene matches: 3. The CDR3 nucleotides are TGCGCCAGCAGCCAGGGACTAGCGCTATACAATGAGCAGTTCTTC. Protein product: CASSQGLALYNEQFF.

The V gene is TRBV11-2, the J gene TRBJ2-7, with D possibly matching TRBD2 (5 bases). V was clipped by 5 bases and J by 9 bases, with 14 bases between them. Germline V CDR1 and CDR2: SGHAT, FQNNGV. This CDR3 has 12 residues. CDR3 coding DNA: TGTGCCAGCAGCGCGGACTCTTTCGGGCAGTACTTC. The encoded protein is CASSADSFGQYF.

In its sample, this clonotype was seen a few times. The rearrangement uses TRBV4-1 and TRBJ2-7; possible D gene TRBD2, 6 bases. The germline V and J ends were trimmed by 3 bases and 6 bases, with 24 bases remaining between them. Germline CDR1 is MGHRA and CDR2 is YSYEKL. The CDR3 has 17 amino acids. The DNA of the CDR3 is TGCGCCAGCAGCCAGTCTACACTGCGGGGCCTCGGGGGCGAGCAGTACTTC. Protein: CASSQSTLRGLGGEQYF.

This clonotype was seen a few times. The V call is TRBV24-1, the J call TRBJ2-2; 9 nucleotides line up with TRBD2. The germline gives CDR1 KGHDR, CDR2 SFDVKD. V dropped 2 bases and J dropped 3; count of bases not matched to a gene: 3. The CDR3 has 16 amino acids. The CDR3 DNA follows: TGTGCCACCAGTGATTACGCTAGCGGGGACACCGGGGAGCTGTTTTTT. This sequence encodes CATSDYASGDTGELFF.

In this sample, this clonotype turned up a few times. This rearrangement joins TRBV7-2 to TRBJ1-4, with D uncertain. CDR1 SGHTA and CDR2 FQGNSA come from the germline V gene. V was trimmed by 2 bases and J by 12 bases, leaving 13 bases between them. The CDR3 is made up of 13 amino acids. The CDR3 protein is CASSLTGGWELFF. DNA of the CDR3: TGTGCCAGCAGCTTAACCGGAGGATGGGAACTGTTTTTT.

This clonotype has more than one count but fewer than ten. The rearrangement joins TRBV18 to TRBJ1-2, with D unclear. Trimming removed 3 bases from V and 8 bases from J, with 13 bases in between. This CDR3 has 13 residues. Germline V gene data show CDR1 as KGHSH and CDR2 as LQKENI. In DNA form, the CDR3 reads TGTGCCAGCTCACCGGATAGGAGGAACGGCTACACCTTC. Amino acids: CASSPDRRNGYTF. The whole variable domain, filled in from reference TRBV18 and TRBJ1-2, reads NAGVMQNPRHLVRRRGQEARLRCSPMKGHSHVYWYRQLPEEGLKFMVYLQKENIIDESGMPKERFSAEFPKEGPSILRIQQVVRGDSAAYFCASSPDRRNGYTFGSGTRLTVV.

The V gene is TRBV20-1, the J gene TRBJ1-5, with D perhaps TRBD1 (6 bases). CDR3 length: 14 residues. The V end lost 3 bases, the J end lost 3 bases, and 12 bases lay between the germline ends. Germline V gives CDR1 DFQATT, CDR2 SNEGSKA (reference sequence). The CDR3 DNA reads TGCAGTGCTAGGGATGCAGGGGCCAATCAGCCCCAGCATTTT. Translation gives CSARDAGANQPQHF.

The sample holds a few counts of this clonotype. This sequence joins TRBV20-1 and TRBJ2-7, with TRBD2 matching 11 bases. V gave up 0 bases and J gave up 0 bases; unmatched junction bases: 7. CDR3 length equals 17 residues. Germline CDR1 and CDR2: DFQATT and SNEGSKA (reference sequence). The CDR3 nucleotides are TGCAGTGCTAGAGATGGGACTAGCGGCTTAAGCTCCTACGAGCAGTACTTC. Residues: CSARDGTSGLSSYEQYF.